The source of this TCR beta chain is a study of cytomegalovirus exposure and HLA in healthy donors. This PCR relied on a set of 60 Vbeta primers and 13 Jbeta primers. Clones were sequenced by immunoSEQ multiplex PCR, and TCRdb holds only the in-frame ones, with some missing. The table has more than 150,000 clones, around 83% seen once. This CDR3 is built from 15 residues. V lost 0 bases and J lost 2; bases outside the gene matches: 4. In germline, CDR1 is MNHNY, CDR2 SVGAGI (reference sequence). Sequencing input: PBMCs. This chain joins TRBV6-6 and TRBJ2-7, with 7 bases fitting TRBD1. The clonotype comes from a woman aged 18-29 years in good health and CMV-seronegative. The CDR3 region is CASSYSRQGTYEQYF. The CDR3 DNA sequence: TGTGCCAGCAGTTACTCCCGACAGGGCACCTACGAGCAGTACTTC.